The rows below give T cell receptor beta chains drawn from one sample of a study of identical twins. TCRdb redid the calling of the 5' RACE reads with MiXCR, one entry per CDR3 protein. This table holds 400,000 to 550,000 distinct CDR3 sequences, around 15% found once. This sample also belongs to another study, concerning yellow fever vaccine responses in identical twins.

Sequencing was carried out using CD4+ T cells sorted from blood. Source of these receptors: a woman younger than 35 in good health. CDR3s include the opening cysteine and the closing phenylalanine or tryptophan. D genes are given only for firm matches. Part of the rows lack a size; the others show once, few, many or a class for expanded clones.

.	TRBV24-1	17	.	TRBJ2-5	TGTGCCACCAGTGATTTCCCTGGGACACGTTCCCAAGAGACCCAGTACTTC	CATSDFPGTRSQETQYF
TRBD2	TRBV12-3/TRBV12-4	15	few	TRBJ2-3	TGTGCCAGCAACCCTGGGCGGGGGGGCCTAGATACGCAGTATTTT	CASNPGRGGLDTQYF
TRBD2	TRBV5-1	16	many	TRBJ2-1	TGCGCCAGCAGCGCTACTTCTAGCGGGGGAGACAATGAGCAGTTCTTC	CASSATSSGGDNEQFF
.	TRBV20-1	14	few	TRBJ1-5	TGCAGTGCTAGAGCAGGGACCCAGTTTCAGCCCCAGCATTTT	CSARAGTQFQPQHF
.	TRBV5-6	15	many	TRBJ2-1	TGTGCCAGCAGACGGGTGGGCAGGAGCAACAATGAGCAGTTCTTC	CASRRVGRSNNEQFF
.	TRBV18	19	few	TRBJ2-1	TGTGCCAGCTCACAGTTAGACATAGCAGGTCCATCCCTTTACAATGAGCAGTTCTTC	CASSQLDIAGPSLYNEQFF
TRBD1	TRBV24-1	15	few	TRBJ2-7	TGTGCCACCAGTGACACCGGGACAGTAAGCCACGAGCAGTACTTC	CATSDTGTVSHEQYF
.	TRBV6-5	16	few	TRBJ2-1	TGTGCCAGCAGTTACGGCGGTGGGCCGATGAACAATGAGCAGTTCTTC	CASSYGGGPMNNEQFF
.	TRBV25-1	12	.	TRBJ2-5	TGTGCCAGCGGAGTCCGGGCGGAGACCCAGTACTTC	CASGVRAETQYF
.	TRBV6-5	15	few	TRBJ2-2	TGTGCCAGCAGTTACCCCCGACAGGCCACCGGGGAGCTGTTTTTT	CASSYPRQATGELFF
.	TRBV6-5	16	few	TRBJ2-2	TGTGCCAGCAGTTACTCCGCGGGGGCCAACACCGGGGAGCTGTTTTTT	CASSYSAGANTGELFF
.	TRBV7-2	14	few	TRBJ2-7	TGTGCCAGCAGCCCAACCAGGGTCACCTACGAGCAGTACTTC	CASSPTRVTYEQYF
TRBD1	TRBV24-1	12	.	TRBJ1-2	TGTGCCACCAGTGAGGACAGGGTTGGCTACACCTTC	CATSEDRVGYTF
.	TRBV7-7	8	.	TRBJ2-5	TGTGCTAGCAGCCCGCAGTACTTC	CASSPQYF
.	TRBV9	16	few	TRBJ2-2	TGTGCCAGCAGCGTCACGGCAGCTGTGACAGGCGGGGAGCTGTTTTTT	CASSVTAAVTGGELFF
.	TRBV6-2/TRBV6-3	14	few	TRBJ1-1	TGTGCCAGCACTAGGGACGCGGCCGTCGCTGAAGCTTTCTTT	CASTRDAAVAEAFF
TRBD1	TRBV9	14	.	TRBJ1-2	TGTGCCAGCAGCGTACAGGGGACAGGGGGCGGCTACACCTTC	CASSVQGTGGGYTF
TRBD2	TRBV6-2/TRBV6-3	15	.	TRBJ2-1	TGTGCCAGCAAGCCGGGATTAGCGGGAGCCCCTGAGCAGTTCTTC	CASKPGLAGAPEQFF
TRBD1	TRBV6-2/TRBV6-3	14	.	TRBJ1-1	TGTGCCAGCACCAACACCGGGACAGCCGGTGGAGCTTTCTTT	CASTNTGTAGGAFF
.	TRBV29-1	11	few	TRBJ2-3	TGCAGCGTTGCAAACCCAGATACGCAGTATTTT	CSVANPDTQYF
.	TRBV5-1	18	.	TRBJ2-2	TGCGCCAGCAGCCGTACCGGGACAAACTTTGGAGGGACCGGGGAGCTGTTTTTT	CASSRTGTNFGGTGELFF
.	TRBV2	13	.	TRBJ1-3	TGTGCCAGCAGTGTTAACGCCGGAAACACCATATATTTT	CASSVNAGNTIYF
.	TRBV6-2/TRBV6-3	13	.	TRBJ2-5	TGTGCCGCAGAAGTATGGGATCAAGAGACCCAGTACTTC	CAAEVWDQETQYF
TRBD1	TRBV6-1	15	.	TRBJ2-1	TGTGCCAGCAGGACCGACAGGGGAACCTACAATGAGCAGTTCTTC	CASRTDRGTYNEQFF
.	TRBV7-2	15	many	TRBJ2-1	TGTGCCAGCAGCTTAGCGCTCCAGGGCAGGAATGAGCAGTTCTTC	CASSLALQGRNEQFF
TRBD2	TRBV2	15	.	TRBJ2-3	TGTGCCAGTAGGACTAGCGGGGGGGCGGCAGATACGCAGTATTTT	CASRTSGGAADTQYF
.	TRBV3-1	16	many	TRBJ1-3	TGTGCCAGCAGCCTTGGGCAGCCAACCTCTGGAAACACCATATATTTT	CASSLGQPTSGNTIYF
.	TRBV20-1	14	few	TRBJ1-1	TGCAGTGCTTGGGGGCAGGGGCGGGGGACTGAAGCTTTCTTT	CSAWGQGRGTEAFF
.	TRBV30	11	few	TRBJ1-1	TGTGCCTGGAGTGACGGGGGAAGAGCTTTCTTT	CAWSDGGRAFF
.	TRBV7-9	12	many	TRBJ2-1	TGTGCCAGCAGCCACGACTCCAATGAGCAGTTCTTC	CASSHDSNEQFF
.	TRBV2	13	few	TRBJ2-7	TGTGCCAGCCTCCCGGACAGCCGTTACGAGCAGTACTTC	CASLPDSRYEQYF
.	TRBV6-5	15	few	TRBJ1-3	TGTGCCAGCAGTTACTCGAAATTCTCTGGAAACACCATATATTTT	CASSYSKFSGNTIYF
TRBD1	TRBV6-4	17	.	TRBJ2-1	TGTGCCAGCAGCCAGGACGTGGGGACAGGGGTCCACAATGAGCAGTTCTTC	CASSQDVGTGVHNEQFF
.	TRBV3-1	17	few	TRBJ1-4	TGTGCCAGCAGCCATTGGACATCCATAGGGCATGATGAAAAACTGTTTTTT	CASSHWTSIGHDEKLFF
TRBD1	TRBV20-1	14	many	TRBJ2-2	TGCAGTGCTAGCGGACAGGGTCGGACCGGGGAGCTGTTTTTT	CSASGQGRTGELFF
TRBD2	TRBV3-1	20	.	TRBJ2-3	TGTGCCAGCAGCCAAGATGTCCGGCTAGCGGGCGACCTCCGCACAGATACGCAGTATTTT	CASSQDVRLAGDLRTDTQYF
TRBD1	TRBV7-7	16	.	TRBJ2-5	TGTGCTAGCAGCTTAGCAGGGGGCACTGGAGTGTTGTCCCAGTACTTC	CASSLAGGTGVLSQYF
.	TRBV25-1	14	many	TRBJ2-7	TGTGCCAGCAGTGACGGGGGTCCGGGCTACGAGCAGTACTTC	CASSDGGPGYEQYF
.	TRBV7-2	14	.	TRBJ1-2	TGTGCCAGCAGCTTAGTTGGGCAGGACTATGGCTACACCTTC	CASSLVGQDYGYTF
TRBD2	TRBV19	18	few	TRBJ2-6	TGTGCCAGTAGTATGATAACTAGCGGACTCTCTGGGGCCAACGTCCTGACTTTC	CASSMITSGLSGANVLTF
.	TRBV5-4	15	.	TRBJ2-3	TGTGCCAGCAGCTCTGGCCCAGGCCCCACAGATACGCAGTATTTT	CASSSGPGPTDTQYF
.	TRBV12-3/TRBV12-4	16	many	TRBJ2-5	TGTGCCAGCAGTCGACAGCTCGGGCAGGTTAGAAAGACCCAGTACTTC	CASSRQLGQVRKTQYF
.	TRBV20-1	12	.	TRBJ2-1	TGCAGTGCTAGAGCGGGGGCCTATGAGCAGTTCTTC	CSARAGAYEQFF
.	TRBV5-1	14	few	TRBJ2-7	TGCGCCAGCAGTTTCTCGCCCAATCCAGGGGAGCAGTACTTC	CASSFSPNPGEQYF
.	TRBV6-1	14	.	TRBJ2-1	TGTGCCAGCACGTGGACGAGCTCCTACAATGAGCAGTTCTTC	CASTWTSSYNEQFF
TRBD2	TRBV6-1	14	many	TRBJ2-2	TGTGCCAGCAGCCGACTAGCGGACACCGGGGAGCTGTTTTTT	CASSRLADTGELFF
TRBD1	TRBV5-1	15	.	TRBJ2-7	TGCGCCAGCGCCCTGGGACAGGCTAGCTCCTACGAGCAGTACTTC	CASALGQASSYEQYF
TRBD2	TRBV5-1	18	few	TRBJ2-1	TGCGCCAGCAGCTTGGCCTTTAGGACTAGCGGGGGTTACAATGAGCAGTTCTTC	CASSLAFRTSGGYNEQFF
.	TRBV6-4	14	few	TRBJ1-1	TGTGCCAGCAGTGACTCGGGCATGAACACTGAAGCTTTCTTT	CASSDSGMNTEAFF
.	TRBV3-1	15	.	TRBJ1-2	TGTGCCAGCAGCCCTTCGGAGCGGAACTTCTATGGCTACACCTTC	CASSPSERNFYGYTF
TRBD2	TRBV4-3	15	.	TRBJ2-1	TGCGCCAGCAGCCAAGATAGTAGCGGGAGATGGGAGCAGTTCTTC	CASSQDSSGRWEQFF
TRBD2	TRBV29-1	15	few	TRBJ2-3	TGCAGCGTTGAGAGGACTAGCGAAGGCACAGATACGCAGTATTTT	CSVERTSEGTDTQYF
.	TRBV5-6	13	.	TRBJ2-5	TGTGCCAGCAGCGGGGGACGTTCGGAGACCCAGTACTTC	CASSGGRSETQYF
.	TRBV5-6	12	.	TRBJ2-7	TGTGCCAGCAGCGCCGGGATCTACGAGCAGTACTTC	CASSAGIYEQYF
.	TRBV6-1	15	.	TRBJ2-7	TGTGCCAGCAGTCCGACAGGCCAGAGCTCCTACGAGCAGTACTTC	CASSPTGQSSYEQYF
.	TRBV30	10	.	TRBJ2-7	TGTGCCTGGGGCAGACTTAAGCAGTACTTC	CAWGRLKQYF
TRBD2	TRBV2	16	few	TRBJ2-3	TGTGCCAGCAGTGGGCCGGGACTAGCGGAGTGGGGGACGCAGTATTTT	CASSGPGLAEWGTQYF
.	TRBV4-1	13	.	TRBJ2-6	TGCGCCAGCCGCCCAGGGGGGGCCAACGTCCTGACTTTC	CASRPGGANVLTF